These 2 T cell receptor beta chains were all obtained from the same sample, sequenced in a study of cytomegalovirus exposure and HLA in healthy donors. PCR used 60 Vbeta primers and 13 Jbeta primers. Produced via immunoSEQ multiplex PCR; TCRdb's table is partial and in-frame only. The table has 100,000 to 150,000 clones, roughly 70% seen once. The sequenced material came from PBMCs. These receptors were taken from a man aged 35-49 years in good health and CMV-seropositive.

This clone was detected only a few times. The chain recombines TRBV14 with TRBJ2-2, with D possibly matching TRBD1 (5 bases). V was shortened by 1 base and J by 2 bases, with 8 bases between the two germline ends. Per germline, CDR1 SGHDN and CDR2 FVKESK. CDR3 size: 15 residues. DNA for the CDR3: TGTGCCAGCAGCCAAGCGCAGGGAAACACCGGGGAGCTGTTTTTT. Encoded protein: CASSQAQGNTGELFF.

The chain combines TRBV27 with TRBJ1-2, with TRBD1 identical over 7 bases. The ends lost 8 bases at V and 3 bases at J; junction bases unmatched: 3. The CDR3 contains 12 residues. CDR1 is MNHEY, CDR2 SMNVEV, per germline (reference sequence). CDR3 sequence: CASRGQDYGYTF. The CDR3 DNA follows: TGTGCCAGCCGAGGACAGGACTATGGCTACACCTTC.